This T cell receptor (beta chain) was obtained from a study of early T cells in non-severe SARS-CoV-2 infection. CDR3 length: 14 residues. V was trimmed by 6 bases and J by 3 bases, leaving 9 bases between them. Germline V gene sequence: CDR1 KGHSH, CDR2 LQKENI. MiXCR, run by TCRdb on the 5' RACE reads, gives a single entry per CDR3 protein. The sample lists some 55,000 distinct CDR3 sequences; 12% were seen once. J is TRBJ1-6 and V is TRBV18; tentatively, D is TRBD1 (6 bases). This TCR was recovered from an adult who was a healthcare worker with PCR-confirmed SARS-CoV-2 infection or an uninfected control (not recorded which). The sequencing here drew on whole blood, taken at baseline. CDR3 sequence reads: CASSRDIYNSPLHF. The CDR3 DNA reads as TGTGCCAGCTCCCGGGACATCTATAATTCACCCCTCCACTTT.